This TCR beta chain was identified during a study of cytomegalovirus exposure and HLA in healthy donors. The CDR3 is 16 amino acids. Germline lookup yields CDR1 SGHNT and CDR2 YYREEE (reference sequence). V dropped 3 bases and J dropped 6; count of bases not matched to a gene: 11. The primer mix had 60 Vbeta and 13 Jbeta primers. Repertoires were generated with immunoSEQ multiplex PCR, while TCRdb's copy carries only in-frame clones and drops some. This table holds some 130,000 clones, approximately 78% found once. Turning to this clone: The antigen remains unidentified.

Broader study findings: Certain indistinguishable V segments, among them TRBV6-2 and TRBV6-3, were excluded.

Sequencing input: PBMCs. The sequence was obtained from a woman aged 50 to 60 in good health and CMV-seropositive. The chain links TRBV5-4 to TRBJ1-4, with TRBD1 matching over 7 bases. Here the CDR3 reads CASSWTTGEKYEKLFF. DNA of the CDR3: TGTGCCAGCAGCTGGACCACAGGGGAGAAATATGAAAAACTGTTTTTT. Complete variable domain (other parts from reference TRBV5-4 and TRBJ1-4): ETGVTQSPTHLIKTRGQQVTLRCSSQSGHNTVSWYQQALGQGPQFIFQYYREEENGRGNFPPRFSGLQFPNYSSELNVNALELDDSALYLCASSWTTGEKYEKLFFGSGTQLSVL.